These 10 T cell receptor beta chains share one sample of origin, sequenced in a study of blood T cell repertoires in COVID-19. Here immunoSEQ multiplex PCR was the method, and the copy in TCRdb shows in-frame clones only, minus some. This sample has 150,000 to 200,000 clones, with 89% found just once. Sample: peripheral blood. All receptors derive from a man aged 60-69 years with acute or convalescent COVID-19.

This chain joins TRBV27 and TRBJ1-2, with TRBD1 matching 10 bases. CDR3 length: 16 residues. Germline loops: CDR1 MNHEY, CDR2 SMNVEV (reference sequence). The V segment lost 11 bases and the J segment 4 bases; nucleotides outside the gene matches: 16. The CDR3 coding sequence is TGTGCCTCCGATCAGGACAGGGGGTGGGAAGGCTATGGCTACACCTTC. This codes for CASDQDRGWEGYGYTF.

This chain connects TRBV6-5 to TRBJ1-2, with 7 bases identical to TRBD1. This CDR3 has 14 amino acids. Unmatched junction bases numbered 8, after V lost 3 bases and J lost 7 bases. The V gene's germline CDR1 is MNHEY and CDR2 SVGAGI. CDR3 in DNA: TGTGCCAGCAGTTATGAGGCAGGGGGTGGTGGCTACACCTTC. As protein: CASSYEAGGGGYTF.

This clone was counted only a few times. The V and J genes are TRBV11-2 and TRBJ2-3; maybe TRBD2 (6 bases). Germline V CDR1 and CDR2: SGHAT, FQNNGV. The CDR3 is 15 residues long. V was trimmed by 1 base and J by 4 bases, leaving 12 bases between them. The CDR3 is CASSLAGVAADTQYF. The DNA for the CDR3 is TGTGCCAGCAGCTTAGCGGGGGTGGCTGCAGATACGCAGTATTTT.

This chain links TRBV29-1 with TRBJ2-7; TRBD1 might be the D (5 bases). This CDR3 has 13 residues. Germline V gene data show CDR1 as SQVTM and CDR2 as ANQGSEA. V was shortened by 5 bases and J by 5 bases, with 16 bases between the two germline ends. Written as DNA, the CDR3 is TGCAGCGTTAGCGTGGGGCCTTACGACGAGCAGTACTTC. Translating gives CSVSVGPYDEQYF.

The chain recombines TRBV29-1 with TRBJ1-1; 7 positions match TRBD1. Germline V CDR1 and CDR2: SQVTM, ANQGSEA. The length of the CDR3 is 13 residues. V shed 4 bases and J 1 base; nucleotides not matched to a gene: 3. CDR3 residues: CSVARQGNTEAFF. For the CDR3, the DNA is TGCAGCGTTGCCCGACAGGGGAACACTGAAGCTTTCTTT.

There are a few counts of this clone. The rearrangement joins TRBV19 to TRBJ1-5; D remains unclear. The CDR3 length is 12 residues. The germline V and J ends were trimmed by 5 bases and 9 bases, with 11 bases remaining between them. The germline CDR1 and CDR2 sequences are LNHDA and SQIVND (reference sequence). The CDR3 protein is CASSPSMRPQHF. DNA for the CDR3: TGTGCCAGTAGTCCTAGCATGCGGCCCCAGCATTTT.

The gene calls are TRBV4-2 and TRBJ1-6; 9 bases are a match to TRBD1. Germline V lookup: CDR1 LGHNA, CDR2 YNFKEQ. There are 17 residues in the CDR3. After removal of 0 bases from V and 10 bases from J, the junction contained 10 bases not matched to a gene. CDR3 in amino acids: CASSQDKGGQGLSPLHF. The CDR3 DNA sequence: TGTGCCAGCAGCCAAGATAAGGGGGGACAGGGTTTGTCACCCCTCCACTTT.

The CDR3 DNA sequence: TGTGCCATCACACGCGGGTTGAGCTCCTACAATGAGCAGTTCTTC. Encoded protein: CAITRGLSSYNEQFF. The rearrangement joins TRBV10-3 to TRBJ2-1; a possible D gene is TRBD2 (5 bases). The CDR3 is 15 amino acids. The V end was cut by 7 bases, the J end by 0 bases, with 13 bases between. Germline V gives CDR1 ENHRY, CDR2 SYGVKD.

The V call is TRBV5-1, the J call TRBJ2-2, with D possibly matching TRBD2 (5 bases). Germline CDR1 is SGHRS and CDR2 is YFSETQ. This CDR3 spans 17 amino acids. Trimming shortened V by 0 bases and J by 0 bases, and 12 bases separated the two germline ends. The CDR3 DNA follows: TGCGCCAGCAGCTTGGGGCCGACTACCACGAACACCGGGGAGCTGTTTTTT. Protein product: CASSLGPTTTNTGELFF.

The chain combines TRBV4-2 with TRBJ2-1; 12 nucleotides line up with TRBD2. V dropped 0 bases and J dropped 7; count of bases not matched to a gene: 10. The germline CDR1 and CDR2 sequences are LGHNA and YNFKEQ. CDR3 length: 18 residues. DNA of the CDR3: TGTGCCAGCAGCCAAGATCTTGGACTAGCGGGGAGGTGGAATGAGCAGTTCTTC. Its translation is CASSQDLGLAGRWNEQFF.